Sequencing of this T cell receptor beta chain was carried out in a study of cytomegalovirus exposure and HLA in healthy donors. Findings and caveats of the study: Researchers catalogued 150 or so TCR beta chains as cytomegalovirus-associated. In vitro data verified a few CMV-associated chains as specific for CMV antigens. Clusters of TCRs from the first cohort tended to co-occur in the 120 or so validation repertoires (as a later analysis found).

TCRdb keeps only in-frame clones here, not all; method: immunoSEQ multiplex PCR. This table has about 63,000 clones, roughly 90% appearing once. This clone is a singleton in its sample. Its target is unknown. Germline values: CDR1 SEHNR, CDR2 FQNEAQ (reference sequence). V shed 5 bases, J shed 3 bases, and the junction held 3 bases outside the gene matches. The CDR3 runs to 14 residues. V usage is TRBV7-9 and J usage is TRBJ1-1; 10 bases match TRBD1. Material for sequencing was PBMCs. The sequence came from a woman younger than 30 in good health and CMV-seronegative. Written as DNA, the CDR3 is TGTGCCAGCAGCCCTGGGACAGGGGACACTGAAGCTTTCTTT. It encodes CASSPGTGDTEAFF.